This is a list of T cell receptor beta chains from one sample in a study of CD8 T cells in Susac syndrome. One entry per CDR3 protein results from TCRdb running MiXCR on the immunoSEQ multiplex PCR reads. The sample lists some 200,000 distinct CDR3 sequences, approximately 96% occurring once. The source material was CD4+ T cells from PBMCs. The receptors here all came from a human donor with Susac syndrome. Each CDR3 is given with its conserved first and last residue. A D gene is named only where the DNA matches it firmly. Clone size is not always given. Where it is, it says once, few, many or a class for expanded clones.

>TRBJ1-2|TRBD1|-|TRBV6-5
CASSPTGTGRWRF
TGTGCCAGCAGTCCCACCGGGACAGGGCGCTGGCGTTTC
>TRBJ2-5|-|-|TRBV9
CASSVADRETQYF
TGTGCCAGCAGCGTAGCTGACCGGGAGACCCAGTACTTC
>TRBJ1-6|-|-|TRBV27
CASSPRFPGQGTSSLHF
TGTGCCAGCAGTCCCCGCTTCCCGGGACAAGGGACTTCTTCCCTCCACTTT
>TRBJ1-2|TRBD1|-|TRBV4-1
CASSQDLGPGQGASGYTF
TGCGCCAGCAGCCAAGATTTGGGACCGGGACAGGGGGCGAGCGGCTACACCTTC
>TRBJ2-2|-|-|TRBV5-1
CAGSRRVGGSNTGELFF
TGCGCCGGCAGCCGACGTGTTGGGGGGTCCAACACCGGGGAGCTGTTTTTT
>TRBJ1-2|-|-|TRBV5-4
CASSLQGYGYTF
TGTGCCAGCAGCTTACAAGGCTATGGCTACACCTTC
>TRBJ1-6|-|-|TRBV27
CASSPLANSPLHF
TGTGCCAGCAGCCCCCTGGCCAATTCACCCCTCCACTTT
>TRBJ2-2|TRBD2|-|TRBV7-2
CASSLSRRGAYTGELFF
TGTGCCAGCAGCTTAAGCCGGCGGGGGGCCTACACCGGGGAGCTGTTTTTT
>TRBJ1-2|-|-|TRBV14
CASSQLPESNYGYTF
TGTGCCAGCAGCCAATTACCTGAGTCGAACTATGGCTACACCTTC
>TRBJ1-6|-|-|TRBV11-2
CASSAAGNSPLHF
TGTGCCAGCAGCGCCGCCGGGAATTCACCCCTCCACTTT
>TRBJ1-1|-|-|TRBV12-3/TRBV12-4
CASSPGRRAEAFF
TGTGCCAGCAGTCCGGGCCGCAGGGCTGAAGCTTTCTTT
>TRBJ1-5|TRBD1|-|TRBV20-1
CSATNSGTGSGEKQPQHF
TGCAGTGCTACAAACTCCGGGACAGGGTCCGGGGAGAAGCAGCCCCAGCATTTT
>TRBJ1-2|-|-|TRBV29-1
CSVEARQENYGYTF
TGCAGCGTTGAAGCCCGACAGGAAAACTATGGCTACACCTTC
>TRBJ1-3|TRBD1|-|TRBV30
CAWTTGVGNTIYF
TGTGCCTGGACGACAGGGGTAGGAAACACCATATATTTT
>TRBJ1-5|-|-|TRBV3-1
CASSQADRPQHF
TGTGCCAGCAGCCAAGCTGATCGGCCCCAGCATTTT
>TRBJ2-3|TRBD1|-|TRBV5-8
CASSRGRDRAADTQYF
TGTGCCAGCAGCCGGGGCCGGGACAGGGCAGCAGATACGCAGTATTTT
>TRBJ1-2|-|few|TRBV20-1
CSASRGHGYTF
TGCAGTGCTAGTAGAGGTCATGGCTACACCTTC
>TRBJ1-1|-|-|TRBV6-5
CASRTGTLPTEAFF
TGTGCCAGCAGGACCGGGACACTACCCACTGAAGCTTTCTTT
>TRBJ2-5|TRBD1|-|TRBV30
CALTGGQGTQYF
TGTGCCTTGACAGGGGGCCAAGGGACCCAGTACTTC
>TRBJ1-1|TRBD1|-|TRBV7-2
CASSFGSDRLDEAFF
TGTGCCAGCAGCTTCGGGTCGGACAGGCTGGATGAAGCCTTCTTT
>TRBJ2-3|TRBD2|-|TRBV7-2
CASSLDGTSGGDTQYF
TGTGCCAGCAGCTTAGATGGGACTAGCGGGGGGGATACGCAGTATTTT
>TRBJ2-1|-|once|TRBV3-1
CASSQDTGVQFF
TGTGCCAGCAGCCAAGATACCGGGGTGCAGTTCTTC
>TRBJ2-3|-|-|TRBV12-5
CASGRGTRSTDTQYF
TGTGCTAGTGGGAGGGGTACTCGCTCCACGGATACGCAGTATTTT
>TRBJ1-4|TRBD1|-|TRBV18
CASSPATGWNEKLFF
TGTGCCAGCTCACCAGCGACAGGGTGGAATGAAAAACTGTTTTTT
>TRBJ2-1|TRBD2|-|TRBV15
CATSRGGGDEQFF
TGTGCCACCAGCAGAGGCGGGGGGGATGAGCAGTTCTTC
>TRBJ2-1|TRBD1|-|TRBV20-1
CSARDRGIYNEQFF
TGCAGTGCTAGAGACAGGGGGATCTACAATGAGCAGTTCTTC
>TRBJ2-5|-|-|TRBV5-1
CASSAGQTQETQYF
TGCGCCAGCAGCGCTGGACAGACGCAAGAGACCCAGTACTTC
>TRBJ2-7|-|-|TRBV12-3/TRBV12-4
CASSFYPTSRSYEQYF
TGTGCCAGCAGTTTTTATCCTACTAGTAGATCCTACGAGCAGTACTTC
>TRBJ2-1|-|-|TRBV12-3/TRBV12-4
CASSFRGSVGYNEQFF
TGTGCCAGCAGTTTCAGGGGTTCGGTGGGTTACAATGAGCAGTTCTTC
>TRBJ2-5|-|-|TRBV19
CASSIWGSQETQYF
TGTGCCAGTAGTATATGGGGCAGCCAAGAGACCCAGTACTTC
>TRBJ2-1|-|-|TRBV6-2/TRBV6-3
CASSYFSRTGNEQFF
TGTGCCAGCAGTTACTTTTCCAGGACGGGCAATGAGCAGTTCTTC
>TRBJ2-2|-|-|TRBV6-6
CASSWEGAYTGELFF
TGTGCCAGCTCATGGGAGGGGGCCTACACCGGGGAGCTGTTTTTT
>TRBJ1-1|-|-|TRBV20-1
CSARDLGAFF
TGCAGTGCTAGAGATCTTGGAGCTTTCTTT
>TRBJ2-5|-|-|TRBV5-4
CASSPGGPRETQYF
TGTGCCAGCAGTCCGGGGGGCCCTCGAGAGACCCAGTACTTC
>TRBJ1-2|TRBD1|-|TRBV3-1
CASSPRQGAESYTF
TGTGCCAGCAGCCCCCGACAGGGGGCAGAGAGCTACACCTTC
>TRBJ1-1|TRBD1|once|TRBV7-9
CASSADRGSNTEAFF
TGTGCCAGCAGCGCAGACAGGGGGTCGAACACTGAAGCTTTCTTT
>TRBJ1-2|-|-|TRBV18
CASSPLRDNYGYTF
TGTGCCAGCTCACCCTTAAGAGATAACTATGGCTACACCTTC
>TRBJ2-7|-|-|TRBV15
CATSRGSYEQYF
TGTGCCACCAGCAGGGGCTCCTACGAGCAGTACTTC